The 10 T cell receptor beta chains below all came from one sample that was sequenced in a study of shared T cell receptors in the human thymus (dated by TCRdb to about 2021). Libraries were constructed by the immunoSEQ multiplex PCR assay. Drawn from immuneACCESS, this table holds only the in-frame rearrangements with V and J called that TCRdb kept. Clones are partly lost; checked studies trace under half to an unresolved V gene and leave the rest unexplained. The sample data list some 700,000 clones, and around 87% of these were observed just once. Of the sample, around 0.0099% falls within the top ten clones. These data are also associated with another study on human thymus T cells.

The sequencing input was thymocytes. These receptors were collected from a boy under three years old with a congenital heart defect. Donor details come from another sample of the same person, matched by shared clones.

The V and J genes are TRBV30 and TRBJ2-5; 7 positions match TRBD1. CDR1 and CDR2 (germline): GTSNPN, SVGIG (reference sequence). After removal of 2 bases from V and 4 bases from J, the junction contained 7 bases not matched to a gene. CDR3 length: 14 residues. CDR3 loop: CAWSSTTGSETQYF. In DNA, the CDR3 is TGTGCCTGGAGTTCAACGACAGGGTCAGAGACCCAGTACTTC.

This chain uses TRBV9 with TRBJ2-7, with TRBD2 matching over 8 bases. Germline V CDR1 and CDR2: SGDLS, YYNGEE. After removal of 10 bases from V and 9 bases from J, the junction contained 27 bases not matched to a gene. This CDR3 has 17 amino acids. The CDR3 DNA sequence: TGTGCCGTCCCCGAGGCAGGGAAAGGCGGGAGGTCCAAGGCGCAGTACTTC. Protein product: CAVPEAGKGGRSKAQYF. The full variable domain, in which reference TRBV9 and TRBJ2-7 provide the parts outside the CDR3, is DSGVTQTPKHLITATGQRVTLRCSPRSGDLSVYWYQQSLDQGLQFLIQYYNGEERAKGNILERFSAQQFPDLHSELNLSSLELGDSALYFCAVPEAGKGGRSKAQYFGPGTRLTVT.

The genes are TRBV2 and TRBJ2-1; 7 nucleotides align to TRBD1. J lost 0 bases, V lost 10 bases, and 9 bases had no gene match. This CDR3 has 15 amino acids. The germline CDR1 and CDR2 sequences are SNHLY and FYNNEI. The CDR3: CANPRGPRSYNEQFF. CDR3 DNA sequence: TGTGCCAACCCTAGGGGGCCCCGCTCCTACAATGAGCAGTTCTTC.

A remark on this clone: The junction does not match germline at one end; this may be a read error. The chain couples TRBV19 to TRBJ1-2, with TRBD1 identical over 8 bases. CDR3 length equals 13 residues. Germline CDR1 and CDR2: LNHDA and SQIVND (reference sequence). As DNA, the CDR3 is TGTGCCAGTAATGACAGGGGTACCTATGGCTACCCCTTC. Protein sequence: CASNDRGTYGYPF.

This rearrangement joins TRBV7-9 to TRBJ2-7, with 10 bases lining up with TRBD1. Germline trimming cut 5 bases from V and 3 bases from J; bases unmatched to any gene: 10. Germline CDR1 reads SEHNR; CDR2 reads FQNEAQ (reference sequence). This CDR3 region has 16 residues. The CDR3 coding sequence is TGTGCCAGCAGCCCCCCCCGGGACAGGGGTATCTACGAGCAGTACTTC. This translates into CASSPPRDRGIYEQYF.

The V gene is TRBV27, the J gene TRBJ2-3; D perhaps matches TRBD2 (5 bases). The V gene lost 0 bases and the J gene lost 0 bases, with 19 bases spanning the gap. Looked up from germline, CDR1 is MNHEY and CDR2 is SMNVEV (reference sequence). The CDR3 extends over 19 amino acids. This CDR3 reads CASSLSRSRGRRSTDTQYF. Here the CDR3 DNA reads TGTGCCAGCAGTTTATCCCGGAGCCGCGGGCGTCGAAGCACAGATACGCAGTATTTT.

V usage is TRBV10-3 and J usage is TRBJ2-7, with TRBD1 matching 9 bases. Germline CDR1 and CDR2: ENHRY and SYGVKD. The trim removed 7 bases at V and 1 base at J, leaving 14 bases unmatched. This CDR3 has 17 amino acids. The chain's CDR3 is CAINARRPGTGSYEQYF. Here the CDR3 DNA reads TGTGCCATCAATGCCCGCCGGCCCGGGACAGGGTCCTACGAGCAGTACTTC.

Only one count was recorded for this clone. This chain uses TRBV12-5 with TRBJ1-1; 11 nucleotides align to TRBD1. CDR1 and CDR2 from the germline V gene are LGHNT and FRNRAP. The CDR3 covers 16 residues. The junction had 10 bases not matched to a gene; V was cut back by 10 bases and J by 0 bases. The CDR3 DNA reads TGTGCTACCCCCACGGACAGGGGGCCGGTGAACACTGAAGCTTTCTTT. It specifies CATPTDRGPVNTEAFF.

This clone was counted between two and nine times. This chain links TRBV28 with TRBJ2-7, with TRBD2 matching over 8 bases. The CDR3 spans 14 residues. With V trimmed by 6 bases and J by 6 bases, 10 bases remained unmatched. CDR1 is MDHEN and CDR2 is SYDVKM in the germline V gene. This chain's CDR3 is CASSPAGGRFEQYF. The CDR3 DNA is TGTGCCAGCAGCCCCGCGGGCGGGAGGTTCGAGCAGTACTTC.

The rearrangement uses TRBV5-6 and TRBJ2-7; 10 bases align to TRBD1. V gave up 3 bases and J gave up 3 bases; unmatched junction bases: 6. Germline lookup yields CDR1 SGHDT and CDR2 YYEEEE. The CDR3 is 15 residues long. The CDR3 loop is CASSSRTGGDYEQYF. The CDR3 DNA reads TGTGCCAGCAGCTCTAGGACAGGGGGGGACTACGAGCAGTACTTC.